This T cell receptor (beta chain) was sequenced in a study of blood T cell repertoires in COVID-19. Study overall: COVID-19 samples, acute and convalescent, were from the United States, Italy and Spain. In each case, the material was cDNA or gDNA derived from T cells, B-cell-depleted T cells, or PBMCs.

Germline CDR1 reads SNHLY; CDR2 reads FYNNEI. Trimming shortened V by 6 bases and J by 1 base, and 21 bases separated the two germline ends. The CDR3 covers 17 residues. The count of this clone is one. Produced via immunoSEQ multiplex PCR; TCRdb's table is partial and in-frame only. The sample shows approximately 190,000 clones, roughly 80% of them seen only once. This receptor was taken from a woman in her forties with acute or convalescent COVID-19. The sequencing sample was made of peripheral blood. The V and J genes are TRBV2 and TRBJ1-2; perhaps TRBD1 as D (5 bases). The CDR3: CASSYLWGEEGNYGYTF. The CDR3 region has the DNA TGTGCCAGCAGCTACCTTTGGGGGGAAGAGGGTAACTATGGCTACACCTTC.